This entry lists 18 T cell receptor beta chains sequenced from one sample in a study of T cell responses to AZD1222 COVID-19 vaccine. Generated by immunoSEQ multiplex PCR, the TCRdb table keeps only in-frame clones and is missing some. This table has some 130,000 clones, approximately 84% appearing once. The starting material was peripheral blood, obtained on day 0 of AZD1222 vaccination. These receptors originate from an adult in good health.

This sequence joins TRBV19 and TRBJ1-1, with 10 nucleotides matching TRBD1. Germline trimming cut 6 bases from V and 2 bases from J; bases unmatched to any gene: 3. CDR1 is LNHDA, CDR2 SQIVND, per germline (reference sequence). This CDR3 comprises 14 residues. As DNA, the CDR3 is TGTGCCAGTAGCCGGGACAGGGGAAACACTGAAGCTTTCTTT. Translated, it gives CASSRDRGNTEAFF. Full variable domain (rest looked up from reference TRBV19 and TRBJ1-1): DGGITQSPKYLFRKEGQNVTLSCEQNLNHDAMYWYRQDPGQGLRLIYYSQIVNDFQKGDIAEGYSVSREKKESFPLTVTSAQKNPTAFYLCASSRDRGNTEAFFGQGTRLTVV.

This clone came up once. The rearrangement uses TRBV30 and TRBJ1-2; 9 nucleotides align to TRBD1. The ends lost 7 bases at V and 5 bases at J; junction bases unmatched: 14. The CDR3 contains 15 residues. CDR1 and CDR2 from the germline V gene are GTSNPN and SVGIG (reference sequence). The CDR3: CAYKRGQGMRYGYTF. CDR3 DNA sequence: TGTGCCTATAAACGTGGACAGGGGATGAGGTATGGCTACACCTTC. Full variable domain (missing parts from reference TRBV30 and TRBJ1-2): SQTIHQWPATLVQPVGSPLSLECTVEGTSNPNLYWYRQAAGRGLQLLFYSVGIGQISSEVPQNLSASRPQDRQFILSSKKLLLSDSGFYLCAYKRGQGMRYGYTFGSGTRLTVV.

The CDR3: CASSSLGQGARDTQYF. Here the CDR3 DNA reads TGTGCCAGCAGCTCCCTAGGGCAGGGGGCAAGAGATACGCAGTATTTT. The chain couples TRBV11-2 to TRBJ2-3, with 8 bases fitting TRBD1. V lost 4 bases to trimming and J lost 5 bases; unmatched junction nucleotides: 11. Germline lookup yields CDR1 SGHAT and CDR2 FQNNGV. The CDR3 sequence is 16 residues long.

The chain combines TRBV5-1 with TRBJ1-1; D is ambiguous. The CDR3 spans 15 residues. The V and J ends lost 0 bases and 1 base respectively, with 10 bases between them. CDR1 is SGHRS and CDR2 is YFSETQ in the germline V gene. The CDR3 is CASSLAIRPNTEAFF. The CDR3 nucleotides read TGCGCCAGCAGCTTGGCAATACGGCCGAACACTGAAGCTTTCTTT.

The rearrangement uses TRBV6-5 and TRBJ1-1, with D unresolved. Germline V CDR1 and CDR2: MNHEY, SVGAGI. V gave up 10 bases and J gave up 1 base, with 19 bases separating them. There are 15 residues in the CDR3. CDR3 nucleotide sequence: TGTGCCACCGCAGTACAATGGGCAGGGAACACTGAAGCTTTCTTT. Protein product: CATAVQWAGNTEAFF.

This sequence joins TRBV6-2 or TRBV6-3 and TRBJ1-5; D gene unclear. The germline V and J ends were trimmed by 0 bases and 5 bases, with 2 bases remaining between them. The CDR3 extends over 12 amino acids. Germline CDR1 is MNHEY and CDR2 is SVGEGT. In DNA form, the CDR3 reads TGTGCCAGCAGTTACTCCCATCAGCCCCAGCATTTT. Its protein is CASSYSHQPQHF.

CDR3 in amino acids: CATSTGNNQPQHF. CDR3 DNA sequence: TGTGCCACCAGCACAGGGAACAATCAGCCCCAGCATTTT. The J gene is TRBJ1-5, the V gene TRBV15; D is possibly TRBD1 (5 bases). The ends were cut back, 4 bases at V and 3 bases at J, with 7 bases in the middle. This CDR3 comprises 13 residues. Germline V gives CDR1 LNHNV, CDR2 YYDKDF (reference sequence).

The chain links TRBV10-2 to TRBJ1-5; the D gene is possibly TRBD1 (6 bases). Germline-derived CDR1 and CDR2 are WSHSY and SAAADI. V dropped 3 bases and J dropped 1 base, with 10 bases sitting between them. The CDR3 contains 15 residues. The CDR3 DNA is TGCGCCAGCAGTGAATCTGGGGGCAGCAATCAGCCCCAGCATTTT. Amino acid sequence: CASSESGGSNQPQHF.

V is TRBV11-2 and J is TRBJ1-2; D ambiguous. Germline loops: CDR1 SGHAT, CDR2 FQNNGV. The V gene lost 1 base and the J gene lost 2 bases, with 8 bases spanning the gap. The CDR3 has 14 amino acids. The CDR3 sequence is CASSLGSVNYGYTF. The DNA for the CDR3 is TGTGCCAGCAGCTTAGGGAGCGTAAACTATGGCTACACCTTC.

This clone was seen a handful of times. The V and J genes are TRBV9 and TRBJ2-2; D is possibly TRBD1 (6 bases). The CDR3 totals 15 residues. The germline V gene encodes CDR1 SGDLS and CDR2 YYNGEE. The ends were cut back, 4 bases at V and 2 bases at J, with 12 bases in the middle. The CDR3 nucleotides are TGTGCCAGCAGCAACCGGACAGCAAACACCGGGGAGCTGTTTTTT. Translated: CASSNRTANTGELFF. The full variable domain, its missing parts supplied by reference TRBV9 and TRBJ2-2, is DSGVTQTPKHLITATGQRVTLRCSPRSGDLSVYWYQQSLDQGLQFLIQYYNGEERAKGNILERFSAQQFPDLHSELNLSSLELGDSALYFCASSNRTANTGELFFGEGSRLTVL.

The chain carries TRBV27 and TRBJ2-3, with 9 bases aligning to TRBD1. V trimming: 11 bases; J trimming: 5 bases; junction bases outside the gene matches: 14. Germline CDR1 and CDR2: MNHEY and SMNVEV (reference sequence). CDR3 length: 15 amino acids. The chain's CDR3 is CAPLGKQGAEDTQYF. The CDR3 DNA reads as TGTGCCCCCCTTGGGAAACAGGGGGCGGAAGATACGCAGTATTTT.

This chain links TRBV9 with TRBJ1-2, with a possible D match to TRBD1 (5 bases). Looked up from germline, CDR1 is SGDLS and CDR2 is YYNGEE. CDR3 size: 12 residues. V lost 2 bases and J lost 8, with 10 bases in between. The DNA of the CDR3 is TGTGCCAGCAGCGTCGGGGCAGGCGGCTACACCTTC. Protein product: CASSVGAGGYTF.

CDR3 in amino acids: CASSSRGPREAFF. CDR3 DNA sequence: TGTGCCAGCAGCTCACGGGGCCCAAGGGAGGCTTTCTTT. The rearrangement uses TRBV5-6 and TRBJ1-1, with a weak D call TRBD1 (5 bases). The CDR3 length is 13 residues. The V end was cut by 3 bases, the J end by 11 bases, with 17 bases between. From germline, CDR1 is SGHDT and CDR2 YYEEEE.

Only a few counts were recorded for this clone. Its ends do not fully match the called genes, so a read error is possible. The chain recombines TRBV7-7 with TRBJ2-7; TRBD2 might be the D (5 bases). This CDR3 region has 14 residues. The germline gives CDR1 SSHAT, CDR2 FNYEAQ (reference sequence). The CDR3 DNA reads TGTGCTAGCAGCTTAGGTCGGGGTTCCTACGAGCAGTACTTC. Translating it yields CASSLGRGSYEQYF.

This chain connects TRBV28 to TRBJ1-1, with D maybe TRBD1 (6 bases). CDR1 is MDHEN, CDR2 SYDVKM, per germline. CDR3 length equals 17 residues. V gave up 2 bases and J gave up 0 bases, with 16 bases separating them. The chain's CDR3 is CASSLLTGLLMNTEAFF. In DNA form, the CDR3 reads TGTGCCAGCAGTTTACTAACAGGGTTACTAATGAACACTGAAGCTTTCTTT.

CDR3 coding DNA: TGTGCCAGCAGCCAAGATTCGGGGGGTTGGACTGAAGCTTTCTTT. This translates into CASSQDSGGWTEAFF. The chain is built from TRBV14 and TRBJ1-1; tentative D call: TRBD1 (5 bases). Deletions cut 0 bases from V and 5 bases from J, with 13 bases between. There are 15 residues in the CDR3. Germline-derived CDR1 and CDR2 are SGHDN and FVKESK.

This CDR3 is CASSSDRVGEDIQYF. The CDR3 DNA is TGTGCCAGCAGTTCCGACAGGGTAGGAGAAGACATTCAGTACTTC. The chain carries TRBV6-6 and TRBJ2-4, with TRBD1 identical over 7 bases. Per the germline V gene, CDR1 is MNHNY and CDR2 is SVGAGI (reference sequence). The J segment lost 8 bases and the V segment lost 4 bases, leaving 11 bases of the junction unmatched. This CDR3 region has 15 residues.

The chain couples TRBV5-4 to TRBJ1-2, with unresolved D. Germline lookup yields CDR1 SGHNT and CDR2 YYREEE (reference sequence). V dropped 0 bases and J dropped 4 bases, with 10 bases sitting between them. This CDR3 has 14 amino acids. The CDR3 region is CASSLGQEAYGYTF. CDR3 in DNA: TGTGCCAGCAGCTTGGGTCAGGAGGCCTATGGCTACACCTTC. The complete variable domain, with remaining parts taken from reference TRBV5-4 and TRBJ1-2, reads ETGVTQSPTHLIKTRGQQVTLRCSSQSGHNTVSWYQQALGQGPQFIFQYYREEENGRGNFPPRFSGLQFPNYSSELNVNALELDDSALYLCASSLGQEAYGYTFGSGTRLTVV.